This T cell receptor beta chain was identified in a study of cytomegalovirus exposure and HLA in healthy donors. As for this clone: Its target is not known.

Study-level findings and limits: The study labeled 164 TCR beta chains cytomegalovirus-associated. It was in a later analysis that TCR association rates were seen to vary by HLA locus, highest for DRB1 and lowest for HLA-C.

Germline V CDR1 and CDR2: SGHRS, YFSETQ. This CDR3 is built from 17 residues. V dropped 4 bases and J dropped 4; count of bases not matched to a gene: 10. This PCR relied on a set of 60 Vbeta primers and 13 Jbeta primers. The data were produced by immunoSEQ multiplex PCR, yet TCRdb's version contains in-frame clones alone and is incomplete. Of roughly 84,000 clones listed, under 80% are singletons. This receptor was taken from a human donor in good health. This chain links TRBV5-1 with TRBJ2-5, with TRBD2 identical over 13 bases. Source material: PBMCs. CDR3 sequence reads: CASSLLLAGGLLETQYF. CDR3 nucleotide sequence: TGCGCCAGCAGCCTCCTACTAGCGGGGGGGCTTTTAGAGACCCAGTACTTC.